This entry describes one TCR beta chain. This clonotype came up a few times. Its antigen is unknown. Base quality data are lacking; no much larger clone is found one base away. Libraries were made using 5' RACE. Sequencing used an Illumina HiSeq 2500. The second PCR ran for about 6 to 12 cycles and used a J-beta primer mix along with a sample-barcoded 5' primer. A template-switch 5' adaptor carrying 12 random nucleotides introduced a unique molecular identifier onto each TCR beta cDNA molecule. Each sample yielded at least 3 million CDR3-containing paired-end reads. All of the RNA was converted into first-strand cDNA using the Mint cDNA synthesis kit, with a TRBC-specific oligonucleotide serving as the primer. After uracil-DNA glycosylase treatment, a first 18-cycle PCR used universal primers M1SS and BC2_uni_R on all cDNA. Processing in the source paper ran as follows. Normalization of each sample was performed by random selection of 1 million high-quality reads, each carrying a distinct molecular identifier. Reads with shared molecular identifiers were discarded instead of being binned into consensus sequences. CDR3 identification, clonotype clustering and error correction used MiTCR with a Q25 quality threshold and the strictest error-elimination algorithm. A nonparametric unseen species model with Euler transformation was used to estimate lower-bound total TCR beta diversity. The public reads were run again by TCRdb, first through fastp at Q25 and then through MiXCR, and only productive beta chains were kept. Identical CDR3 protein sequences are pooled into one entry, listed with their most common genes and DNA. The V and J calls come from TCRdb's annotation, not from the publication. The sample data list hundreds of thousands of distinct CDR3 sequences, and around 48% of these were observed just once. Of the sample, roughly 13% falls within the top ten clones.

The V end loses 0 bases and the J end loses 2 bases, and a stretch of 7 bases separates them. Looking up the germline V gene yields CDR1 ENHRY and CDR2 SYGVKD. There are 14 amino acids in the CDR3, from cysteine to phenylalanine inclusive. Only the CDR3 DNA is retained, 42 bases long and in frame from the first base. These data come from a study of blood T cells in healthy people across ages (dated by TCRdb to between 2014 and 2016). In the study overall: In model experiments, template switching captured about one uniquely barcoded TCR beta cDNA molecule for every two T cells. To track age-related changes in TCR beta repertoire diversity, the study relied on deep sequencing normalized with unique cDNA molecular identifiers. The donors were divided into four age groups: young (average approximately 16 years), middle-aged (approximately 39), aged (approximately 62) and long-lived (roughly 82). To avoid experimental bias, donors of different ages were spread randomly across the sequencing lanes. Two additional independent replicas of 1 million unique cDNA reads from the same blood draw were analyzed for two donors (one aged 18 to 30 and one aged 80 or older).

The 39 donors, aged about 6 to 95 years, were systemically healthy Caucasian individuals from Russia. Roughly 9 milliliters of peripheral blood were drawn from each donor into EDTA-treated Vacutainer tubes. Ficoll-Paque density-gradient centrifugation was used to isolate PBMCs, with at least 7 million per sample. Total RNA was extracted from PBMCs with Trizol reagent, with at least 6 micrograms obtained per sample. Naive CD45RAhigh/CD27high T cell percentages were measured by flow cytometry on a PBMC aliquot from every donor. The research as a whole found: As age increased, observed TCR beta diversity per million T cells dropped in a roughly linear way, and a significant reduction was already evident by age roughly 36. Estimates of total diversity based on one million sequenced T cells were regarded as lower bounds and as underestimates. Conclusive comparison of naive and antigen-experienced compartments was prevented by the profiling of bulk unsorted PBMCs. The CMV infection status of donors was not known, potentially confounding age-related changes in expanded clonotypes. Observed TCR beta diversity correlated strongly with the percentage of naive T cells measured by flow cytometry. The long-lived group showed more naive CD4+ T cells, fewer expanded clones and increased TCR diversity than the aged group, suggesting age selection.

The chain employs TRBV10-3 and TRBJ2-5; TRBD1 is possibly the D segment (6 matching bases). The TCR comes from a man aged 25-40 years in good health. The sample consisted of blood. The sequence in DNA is TGTGCCATCAGTGAGTCCACAGGGCAAGAGACCCAGTACTTC. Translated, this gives CAISESTGQETQYF.